The rows below give T cell receptor beta chains drawn from one sample of a study of blood T cell repertoires in COVID-19. Produced via immunoSEQ multiplex PCR; TCRdb's table is partial and in-frame only. The table shows about 180,000 clones, with approximately 89% occurring only once. The specimen sequenced was PBMCs or T cells enriched from blood (not recorded which). The receptors stem from a man aged 35-49 years who had recovered from COVID-19. Each CDR3 is given without its conserved first and last residue. Each record gives: V gene, J gene, CDR3 protein.

TRBV3-1/TRBV3-2	TRBJ1-5	ASSGGNQPQH
TRBV14	TRBJ2-7	ASSQDRARLWEQY
TRBV10-3	TRBJ1-2	AISESTGTGGLYGYT
TRBV5-1	TRBJ1-2	ASSLGSNYGYT
TRBV5-1	TRBJ1-6	ASSLAGQGTNSPLH
TRBV5-1	TRBJ1-6	ASSLGPSGDGSPLH
TRBV18	TRBJ2-7	ASSAGLADYEQY
TRBV19	TRBJ1-1	ASSISGKSEAF
TRBV10-3	TRBJ1-2	APCTGGHGYT
TRBV29-1	TRBJ1-2	SARAQALSDGYT
TRBV7-8	TRBJ2-1	ASSLTVSISGRALYNEQF
TRBV28	TRBJ2-1	ASSFRGNNEQF
TRBV2	TRBJ1-2	ASSARTTGSLGYT
TRBV5-1	TRBJ1-2	ASSSPSTGYGYT
TRBV5-1	TRBJ1-1	ASSLDGGTEAF